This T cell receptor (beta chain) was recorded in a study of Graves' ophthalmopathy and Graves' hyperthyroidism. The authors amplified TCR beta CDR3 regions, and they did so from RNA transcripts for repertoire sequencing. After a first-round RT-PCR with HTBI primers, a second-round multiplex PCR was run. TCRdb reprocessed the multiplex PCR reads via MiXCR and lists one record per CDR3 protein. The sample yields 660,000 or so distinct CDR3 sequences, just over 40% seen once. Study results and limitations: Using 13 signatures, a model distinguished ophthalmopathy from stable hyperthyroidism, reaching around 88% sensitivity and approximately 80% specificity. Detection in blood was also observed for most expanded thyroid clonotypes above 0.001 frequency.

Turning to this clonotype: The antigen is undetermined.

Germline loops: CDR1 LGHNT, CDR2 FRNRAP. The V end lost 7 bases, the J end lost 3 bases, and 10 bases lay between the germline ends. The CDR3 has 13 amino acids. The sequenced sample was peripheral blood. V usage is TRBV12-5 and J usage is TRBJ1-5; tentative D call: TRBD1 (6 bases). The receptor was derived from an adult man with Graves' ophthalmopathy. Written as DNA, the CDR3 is TGTGCTAGTGTAGGGGGAGCCAATCAGCCCCAGCATTTT. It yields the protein CASVGGANQPQHF.